The T cell receptor (beta chain) under discussion was sequenced for a study of T cells in localized non-small cell lung cancer. Deletions cut 4 bases from V and 2 bases from J, with 12 bases between. CDR3 size: 15 residues. CDR1 is SGHAT, CDR2 FQNNGV, per germline. Study outcomes and limitations: The tumor had only one region sequenced, so heterogeneity remains possible. Among the top 100 tumor clones, a median about 52 appeared in adjacent lung. Uninvolved neighboring lung showed the greatest T cell clonality, exceeding tumor.

The assay was immunoSEQ multiplex PCR, and TCRdb's table has in-frame clones only and misses some. Of under 50,000 clones listed, about four fifths are singletons. With respect to this clone: The antigen remains unidentified.

Sequences were derived from peripheral blood mononuclear cells, sampled before any cancer treatment. The origin of this receptor is a man aged 40 to 75 with stage III lung adenocarcinoma. The rearrangement joins TRBV11-2 to TRBJ2-1; the D call may be TRBD1 or TRBD2 (5 bases each). CDR3 in DNA: TGTGCCAGCAGCTGGATCCGGGGCCCCTACAATGAGCAGTTCTTC. Protein product: CASSWIRGPYNEQFF.